A selection of T cell receptor beta chains follows, all from one sample in a study of cytomegalovirus exposure and HLA in healthy donors. Produced via immunoSEQ multiplex PCR; TCRdb's table is partial and in-frame only. This table holds approximately 150,000 clones, about 70% found once. The sequencing input was PBMCs. The source of these receptors is a man aged 25-45 years in good health and CMV-seropositive. Both conserved end residues are trimmed from each CDR3. Each record gives: clone size, V gene, CDR3 protein. Rows give clone size only sometimes, using once, few, many, or a class for an expanded clone.

NA | TRBV5-1 | ASSLVGGEENIQY
NA | TRBV27 | ASSPPANYYGYT
few | TRBV2 | ASSDGSQPQH
NA | TRBV10-3 | AISESAGEGMNEQF
NA | TRBV5-6 | ASSSGETQY
NA | TRBV15 | ATSTRAGGGSSYNEQF
NA | TRBV19 | ASSSDRGHNYGYT
NA | TRBV28 | ASSGGLYGYT
NA | TRBV25-1 | ASSDRGTAMNTEAF
once | TRBV14 | ASRLTSASSYEQY
NA | TRBV28 | ASNRGREQY
NA | TRBV28 | ASSRGRSGGDEQF
NA | TRBV6-4 | ASMGQGPLKSARLSYEQY
NA | TRBV5-4 | ASSLATATPLH
NA | TRBV7-6 | ASSLQATQY
NA | TRBV6-1 | ASRGQSNQPQH
NA | TRBV5-5 | ASTVGWGDYGYT
NA | TRBV5-4 | ASSSWTGGYTEAF
few | TRBV6-5 | ASSYVGLAGSYEQY
NA | TRBV13 | ASSLRDSRNEKLF
NA | TRBV5-4 | ASSLSRGLEGYT
NA | TRBV7-3 | ASSPIEGDWGELF
few | TRBV5-4 | ASSPSRGSPNTGELF
few | TRBV13 | ASSLASAPYEQY
few | TRBV4-1 | ASSQDPIGGRASTEQY
NA | TRBV5-6 | ASSLRSGVYNEQF
NA | TRBV5-1 | ASHRDRDTGELF
NA | TRBV19 | ASNYRGAVTEAF
once | TRBV27 | ASSPGLVGEQF
few | TRBV28 | ASSLFTEGWDNQPQH
NA | TRBV7-9 | SSSLGWTGGNTGELF
NA | TRBV5-1 | ASSLGTDGRHSNQPQH
few | TRBV7-8 | ASSLVAGGHGYT
few | TRBV9 | ASSDGTSGRYEQY
once | TRBV23-1 | ASLYEQY
NA | TRBV9 | ASSAEGSSGNTIY
few | TRBV30 | AWSQTGASYEQY
NA | TRBV30 | AWTQGLGTGELF
few | TRBV2 | ASSPSGRRGTGELF
NA | TRBV19 | ASTGHQNTEAF
NA | TRBV20-1 | SVPSGNEQF
NA | TRBV16 | ASSHGRGRDDGYT
few | TRBV6-4 | ASSVGTSGSHEQF
NA | TRBV2 | ASRRQGASEQF
once | TRBV7-9 | SSSGTGGGYT
NA | TRBV5-1 | ASSATGLMNTEAF
NA | TRBV9 | ASSVVVSGYNEQF
NA | TRBV30 | AWTRSTYEQY
once | TRBV28 | ASSFIDSQKLF
few | TRBV2 | ASREAGGSQTQY
NA | TRBV11-3 | ASSTYNEQF
NA | TRBV28 | ASSFPDGLYEQY
NA | TRBV29-1 | SVPAGGSGYT
NA | TRBV10-1 | ASSGDRGSYNEQF
NA | TRBV18 | ASSPSGQETQY
NA | TRBV10-3 | ATEGRQGRGWGYGYT
NA | TRBV6-5 | ASSYRDRGDEQF
once | TRBV10-3 | AISPGTSGSTDTQY
NA | TRBV20-1 | SARTEGPQH